Given below is one T cell receptor beta chain in context. Sequencing used immunoSEQ multiplex PCR; TCRdb keeps in-frame clones, though not all of them. The table records just over 300,000 clones, over 75% of them present only once. The V and J ends lost 4 bases and 1 base, in that order; junction bases with no gene match: 2. The CDR3 runs to 14 residues. Germline V gene data show CDR1 as SNHLY and CDR2 as FYNNEI. This entry comes from a study of blood T cell repertoires in COVID-19. About the research overall: The study drew acute and convalescent COVID-19 samples from the United States, Italy and Spain.

This sequence joins TRBV2 and TRBJ2-5, with 8 nucleotides matching TRBD1. The receptor's source is a man aged 25 to 40 who had recovered from COVID-19. The specimen sequenced was PBMCs or T cells enriched from blood (not recorded which). The CDR3 loop reads CASSVTGGQETQYF. The DNA of the CDR3 is TGTGCCAGCAGTGTAACAGGGGGCCAAGAGACCCAGTACTTC.